These T cell receptor beta chains were read from a single sample in a study of graft-versus-host responses after intestinal transplantation. Some clones are missing from TCRdb's copy, which holds only in-frame ones; the method was immunoSEQ multiplex PCR. The sample holds more than 12,000 clones; roughly 70% are singletons and the top ten take roughly a quarter. The sample consisted of ileum tissue, taken 700 to 800 days after intestinal transplantation. Receptor source: a human patient who received an intestinal transplant, so some T cells may come from the graft donor. Both conserved end residues are trimmed from each CDR3. The D gene is left open where the match is weak. Clone size, where shown, is once, few, many, or a class for clones that have expanded.

V	size	D	CDR3
TRBV9	NA	TRBD2	ASSAQAGGSYEQY
TRBV27	once	NA	ASSPLRGTYTTITQY
TRBV7-9	NA	NA	ASRPVDLEGQY
TRBV25-1	NA	TRBD2	ASSERKTSGSTGELF
TRBV11-2	medium-sized	TRBD1	ASSLSRDRGEQY
TRBV6-1	NA	NA	ARSAPPATTGELF
TRBV30	NA	TRBD2	AWSVGTSGRETQY
TRBV27	NA	NA	ASSPRDDYEQY
TRBV7-6	medium-sized	NA	ASSPQEIYEQY
TRBV30	NA	NA	AWSQLGSTDTLY
TRBV7-9	NA	NA	ASSRETAIPYEQY
TRBV4-2	NA	NA	ASSQDFLVEADTQY
TRBV11-2	NA	NA	ASSLDRFTGELF
TRBV19	once	NA	ASSTLPLRSHNSPLH
TRBV11-2	NA	NA	ASSSIRQYGYT
TRBV4-2	NA	NA	ASSQAGEETQY
TRBV10-2	NA	TRBD2	ASSGLAGGYEQY